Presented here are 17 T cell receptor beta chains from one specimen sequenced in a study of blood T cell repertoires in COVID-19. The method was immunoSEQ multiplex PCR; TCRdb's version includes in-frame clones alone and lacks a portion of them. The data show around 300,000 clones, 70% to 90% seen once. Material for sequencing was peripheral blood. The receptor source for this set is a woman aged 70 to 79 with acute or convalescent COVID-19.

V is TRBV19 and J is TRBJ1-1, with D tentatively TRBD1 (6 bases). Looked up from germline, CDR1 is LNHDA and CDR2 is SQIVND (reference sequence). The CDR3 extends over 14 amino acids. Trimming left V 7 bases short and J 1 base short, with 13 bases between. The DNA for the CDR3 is TGTGCCAGTATCCAGGGGCAATGGAACACTGAAGCTTTCTTT. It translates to CASIQGQWNTEAFF.

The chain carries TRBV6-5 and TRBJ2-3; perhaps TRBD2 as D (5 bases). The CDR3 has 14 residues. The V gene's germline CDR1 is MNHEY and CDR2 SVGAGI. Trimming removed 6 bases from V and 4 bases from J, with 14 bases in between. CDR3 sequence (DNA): TGTGCCAGCAGATCCCCCTCCGGGGCAGATACGCAGTATTTT. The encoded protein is CASRSPSGADTQYF.

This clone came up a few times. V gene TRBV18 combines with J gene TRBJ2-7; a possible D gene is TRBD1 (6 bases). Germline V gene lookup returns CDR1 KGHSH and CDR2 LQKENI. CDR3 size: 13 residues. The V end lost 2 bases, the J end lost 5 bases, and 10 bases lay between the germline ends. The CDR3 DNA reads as TGTGCCAGCTCACCAGGACAGTACCACGAGCAGTACTTC. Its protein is CASSPGQYHEQYF.

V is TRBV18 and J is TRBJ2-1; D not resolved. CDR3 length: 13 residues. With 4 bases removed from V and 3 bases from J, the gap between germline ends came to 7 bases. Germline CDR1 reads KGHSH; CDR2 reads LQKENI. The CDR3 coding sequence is TGTGCCAGCTCACGAGAGGTCTACAATGAGCAGTTCTTC. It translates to CASSREVYNEQFF.

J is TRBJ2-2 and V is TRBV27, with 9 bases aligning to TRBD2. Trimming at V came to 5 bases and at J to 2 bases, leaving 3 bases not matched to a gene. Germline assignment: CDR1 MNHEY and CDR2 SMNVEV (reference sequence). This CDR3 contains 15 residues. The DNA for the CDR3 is TGTGCCAGCAGTGGGACTAGCCCCAACACCGGGGAGCTGTTTTTT. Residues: CASSGTSPNTGELFF.

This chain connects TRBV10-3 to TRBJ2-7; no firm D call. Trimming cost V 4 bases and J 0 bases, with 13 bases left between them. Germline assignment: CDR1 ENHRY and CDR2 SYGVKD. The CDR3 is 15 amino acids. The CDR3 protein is CAISAASESSYEQYF. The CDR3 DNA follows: TGTGCCATCAGTGCGGCGTCGGAGAGCTCCTACGAGCAGTACTTC.

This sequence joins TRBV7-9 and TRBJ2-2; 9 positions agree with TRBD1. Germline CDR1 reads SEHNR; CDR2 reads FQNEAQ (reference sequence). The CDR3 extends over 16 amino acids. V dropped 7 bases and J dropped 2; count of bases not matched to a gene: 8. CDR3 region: CASKGQGMGNTGELFF. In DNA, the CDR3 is TGTGCCAGCAAGGGACAGGGAATGGGCAACACCGGGGAGCTGTTTTTT.

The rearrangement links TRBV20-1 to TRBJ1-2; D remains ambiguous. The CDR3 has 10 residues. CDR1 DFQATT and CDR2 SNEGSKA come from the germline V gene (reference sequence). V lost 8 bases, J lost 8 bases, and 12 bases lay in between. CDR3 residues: CSQRSGGYTF. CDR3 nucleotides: TGCAGTCAACGATCGGGGGGCTACACCTTC.

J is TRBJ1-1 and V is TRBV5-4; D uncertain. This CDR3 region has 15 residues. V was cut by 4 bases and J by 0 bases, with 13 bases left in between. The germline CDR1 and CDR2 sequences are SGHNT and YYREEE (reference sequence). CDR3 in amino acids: CASSPIGRMNTEAFF. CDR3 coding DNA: TGTGCCAGCAGCCCCATTGGGAGGATGAACACTGAAGCTTTCTTT.

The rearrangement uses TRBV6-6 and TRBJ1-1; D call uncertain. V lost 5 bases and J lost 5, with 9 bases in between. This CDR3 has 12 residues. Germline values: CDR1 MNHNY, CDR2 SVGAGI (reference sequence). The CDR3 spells CASSPGLTEAFF. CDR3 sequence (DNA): TGTGCCAGCAGTCCCGGGTTGACTGAAGCTTTCTTT.

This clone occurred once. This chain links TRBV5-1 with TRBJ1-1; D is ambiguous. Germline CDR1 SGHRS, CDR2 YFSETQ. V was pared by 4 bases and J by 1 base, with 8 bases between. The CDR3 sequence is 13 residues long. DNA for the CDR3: TGCGCCAGCAGCGCCGGCGGGAACACTGAAGCTTTCTTT. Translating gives CASSAGGNTEAFF.

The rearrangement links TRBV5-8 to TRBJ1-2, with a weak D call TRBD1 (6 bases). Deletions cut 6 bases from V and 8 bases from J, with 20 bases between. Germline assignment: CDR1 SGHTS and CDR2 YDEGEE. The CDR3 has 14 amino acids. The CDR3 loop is CASKKTGALGGYTF. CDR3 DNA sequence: TGTGCCAGCAAGAAGACAGGCGCATTGGGGGGCTACACCTTC.

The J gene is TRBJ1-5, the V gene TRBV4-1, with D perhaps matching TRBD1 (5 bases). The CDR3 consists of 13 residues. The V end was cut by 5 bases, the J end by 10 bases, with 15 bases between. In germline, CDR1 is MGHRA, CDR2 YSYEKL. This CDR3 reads CASSGAPQEPQHF. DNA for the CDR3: TGCGCCAGCAGCGGGGCACCCCAAGAACCCCAGCATTTT.

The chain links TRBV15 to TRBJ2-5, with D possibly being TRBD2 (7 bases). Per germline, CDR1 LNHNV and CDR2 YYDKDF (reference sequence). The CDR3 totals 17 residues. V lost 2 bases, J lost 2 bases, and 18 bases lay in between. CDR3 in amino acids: CATSRLSAGGQQETQYF. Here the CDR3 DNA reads TGTGCCACCAGCAGACTAAGCGCCGGGGGGCAGCAAGAGACCCAGTACTTC.

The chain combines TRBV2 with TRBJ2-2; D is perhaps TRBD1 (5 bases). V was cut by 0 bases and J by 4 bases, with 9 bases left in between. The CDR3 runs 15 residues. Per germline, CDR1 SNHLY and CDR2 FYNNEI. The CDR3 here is CASSEAGARTGELFF. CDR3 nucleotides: TGTGCCAGCAGTGAAGCAGGGGCACGCACCGGGGAGCTGTTTTTT.

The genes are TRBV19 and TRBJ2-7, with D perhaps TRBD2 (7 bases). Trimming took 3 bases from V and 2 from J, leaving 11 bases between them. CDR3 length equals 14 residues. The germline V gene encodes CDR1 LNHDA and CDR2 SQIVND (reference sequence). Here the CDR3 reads CASSIAGAAYEQYF. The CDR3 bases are TGTGCCAGTAGTATCGCGGGGGCCGCCTACGAGCAGTACTTC.

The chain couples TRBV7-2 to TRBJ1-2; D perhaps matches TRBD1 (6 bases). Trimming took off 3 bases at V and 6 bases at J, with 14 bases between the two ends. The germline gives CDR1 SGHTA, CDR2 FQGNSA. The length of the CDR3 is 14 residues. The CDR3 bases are TGTGCCAGCAGCTTTGGGACATCAGGAAATGGCTACACCTTC. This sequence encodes CASSFGTSGNGYTF.